This T cell receptor beta chain was identified during a study of T-cell reconstitution after alpha-beta-depleted transplantation in children. During its preparation, the TCRbeta library received unique molecular identifiers. TCRdb analysed the PCR reads with MiXCR anew, one entry per CDR3 protein. The sample has 250,000 to 400,000 distinct CDR3 sequences, about a quarter seen once. Details on this clonotype: Antigen: not known.

The study, taken as a whole, reports: Reportedly, roughly two months post-transplant, alpha-beta T cells arose from several hundred expanded graft clones. T-cell counts and diversity at one year post-transplant came mainly from newly produced T cells. TCRbeta diversity was high at day 60 in some patients (a result of surviving recipient T cells and thymic progenitors).

Deletions cut 0 bases from V and 2 bases from J, with 7 bases between. This CDR3 comprises 14 residues. CDR1 is KGHSH, CDR2 LQKENI, per germline. The sequence derives from a male patient younger than 18 who had a stem cell transplant for acute lymphoblastic leukemia, so the T cells may come from the graft donor. The rearrangement links TRBV18 to TRBJ2-5, with D hard to call. The sequenced sample was PBMCs, mostly from graft donor cells, obtained 180 days after TCRalphabeta/CD19-depleted stem cell transplant. CDR3 coding DNA: TGTGCCAGCTCACCACCGTCCCATCAAGAGACCCAGTACTTC. Its translation is CASSPPSHQETQYF. Drawing the rest from reference TRBV18 and TRBJ2-5, the complete variable domain is NAGVMQNPRHLVRRRGQEARLRCSPMKGHSHVYWYRQLPEEGLKFMVYLQKENIIDESGMPKERFSAEFPKEGPSILRIQQVVRGDSAAYFCASSPPSHQETQYFGPGTRLLVL.